A single sample gave rise to the 26 T cell receptor beta chains below, sequenced in a study of blood T cell repertoires in COVID-19. Profiling relied on immunoSEQ multiplex PCR, and the TCRdb table lists in-frame clones only, not all of them. The sample has over 150,000 clones; approximately 90% are singletons. The specimen sequenced was peripheral blood. Receptor source: a man aged 25 to 40 with acute or convalescent COVID-19.

The gene calls are TRBV28 and TRBJ2-5; 12 bases are shared with TRBD2. The germline gives CDR1 MDHEN, CDR2 SYDVKM. V trimming: 3 bases; J trimming: 4 bases; junction bases outside the gene matches: 3. The CDR3 runs to 15 residues. DNA of the CDR3: TGTGCCAGCAGTTTCGCTAGCGGGAGGGGAGAGACCCAGTACTTC. Amino acids: CASSFASGRGETQYF. The variable domain in full, completed from reference TRBV28 and TRBJ2-5, reads DVKVTQSSRYLVKRTGEKVFLECVQDMDHENMFWYRQDPGLGLRLIYFSYDVKMKEKGDIPEGYSVSREKKERFSLILESASTNQTSMYLCASSFASGRGETQYFGPGTRLLVL.

The chain couples TRBV5-1 to TRBJ1-3; D uncertain. In germline, CDR1 is SGHRS, CDR2 YFSETQ. This CDR3 is built from 16 residues. The V and J ends lost 4 bases and 0 bases respectively, with 14 bases between them. The CDR3 here is CASSLGASGSGNTIYF. The CDR3 nucleotides read TGCGCCAGCAGCCTGGGTGCCTCAGGCTCTGGAAACACCATATATTTT.

This clone showed up just once. Here the CDR3 DNA reads TGTGCCAGCAGCCCCACAGGGGGGACTGAAAAACTGTTTTTT. This gives the protein CASSPTGGTEKLFF. The V gene is TRBV7-9, the J gene TRBJ1-4; 8 positions agree with TRBD1. Germline V gene lookup returns CDR1 SEHNR and CDR2 FQNEAQ (reference sequence). J lost 7 bases, V lost 5 bases, and 6 bases had no gene match. The CDR3 spans 14 residues.

The chain couples TRBV15 to TRBJ1-2, with 8 positions matching TRBD1. The CDR3 is 17 residues long. V was clipped by 0 bases and J by 0 bases; unmatched bases: 6. Per germline, CDR1 LNHNV and CDR2 YYDKDF (reference sequence). CDR3 bases: TGTGCCACCAGCAGAGATTGGGAGGACAGGGCTAACTATGGCTACACCTTC. Residues: CATSRDWEDRANYGYTF.

CDR3 residues: CASSTAVSTDTQYF. CDR3 DNA: TGTGCCAGCAGCACGGCGGTAAGCACAGATACGCAGTATTTT. The rearrangement uses TRBV28 and TRBJ2-3; D call uncertain. Trimming removed 6 bases from V and 0 bases from J, with 10 bases in between. The CDR3 covers 14 residues. Germline lookup yields CDR1 MDHEN and CDR2 SYDVKM.

V and J are TRBV6-1 and TRBJ2-5; 8 bases fit TRBD2. The V gene's germline CDR1 is MNHNS and CDR2 SASEGT. The trim removed 6 bases at V and 5 bases at J, leaving 5 bases unmatched. CDR3 size: 13 residues. The CDR3 protein is CASRTGLVETQYF. The DNA of the CDR3 is TGTGCCAGCAGGACGGGACTAGTGGAGACCCAGTACTTC.

V is TRBV18 and J is TRBJ1-2; 9 bases map to TRBD1. J was trimmed by 8 bases and V by 3 bases; bases with no gene match: 7. The CDR3 is made up of 14 amino acids. The germline V gene has CDR1 KGHSH and CDR2 LQKENI. CDR3 loop: CASSPLGQGEGYTF. CDR3 bases: TGTGCCAGCTCACCGCTGGGACAGGGAGAGGGCTACACCTTC.

A remark on this clone: One end of the junction is discordant with germline, which a read error may explain. The V gene is TRBV27, the J gene TRBJ2-2, with a weak D call TRBD2 (5 bases). The CDR3 has 15 residues. Germline V lookup: CDR1 MNHEY, CDR2 SMNVEV (reference sequence). The CDR3 spells CASSLTGFEHRGAVF. The DNA for the CDR3 is TGTGCCAGCAGTTTAACCGGGTTCGAACACCGGGGAGCTGTTTTT.

This chain joins TRBV28 and TRBJ1-2; D remains ambiguous. V lost 5 bases and J lost 0, with 10 bases in between. The CDR3 runs to 14 residues. From germline, CDR1 is MDHEN and CDR2 SYDVKM. Here the CDR3 DNA reads TGTGCCAGCAGTCGCTTCCTAGCTAACTATGGCTACACCTTC. Translating it yields CASSRFLANYGYTF.

Only one count was recorded for this clone. The V gene is TRBV7-2, the J gene TRBJ1-1; the D gene is possibly TRBD1 (5 bases). The V end lost 1 base, the J end lost 1 base, and 7 bases lay between the germline ends. The germline V gene encodes CDR1 SGHTA and CDR2 FQGNSA. CDR3 length: 14 amino acids. The CDR3 loop is CASSLGQGNTEAFF. The CDR3 DNA follows: TGTGCCAGCAGCTTAGGGCAGGGGAACACTGAAGCTTTCTTT.

This clone was observed a handful of times. The chain joins TRBV4-1 to TRBJ1-5, with 7 positions matching TRBD1. The germline V gene encodes CDR1 MGHRA and CDR2 YSYEKL. V lost 4 bases, J lost 1 base, and 13 bases stayed unmatched. CDR3 length: 18 amino acids. The CDR3, as DNA: TGCGCCAGCAGCCTCCAGGGTGGGGGACAGTTAAGCAATCAGCCCCAGCATTTT. As protein: CASSLQGGGQLSNQPQHF.

V and J are TRBV4-2 and TRBJ1-6; a possible D gene is TRBD1 (5 bases). Germline V gene lookup returns CDR1 LGHNA and CDR2 YNFKEQ. Between the trimmed V and J ends, which lost 0 bases and 5 bases, there was a span of 11 bases. The CDR3 sequence is 16 residues long. In DNA form, the CDR3 reads TGTGCCAGCAGCCAAGAGGCAGGGCGAGATAATTCACCCCTCCACTTT. Protein: CASSQEAGRDNSPLHF.

V is TRBV9 and J is TRBJ1-3; a possible D gene is TRBD1 (5 bases). V lost 5 bases and J lost 8, with 20 bases in between. Germline V gene lookup returns CDR1 SGDLS and CDR2 YYNGEE. The CDR3 runs to 15 residues. In DNA form, the CDR3 reads TGTGCCAGCAGGCACTTCGGGATCCGGGGGGACACCATATATTTT. Residues: CASRHFGIRGDTIYF.

The V gene is TRBV11-3, the J gene TRBJ2-7; 11 bases line up with TRBD2. Germline loops: CDR1 SGHNT, CDR2 YENEEA. The CDR3 consists of 13 residues. The V gene end was trimmed by 4 bases and the J gene end by 7 bases; junction bases not matched to a gene: 3. Here the CDR3 reads CASSSTSGMEQYF. In DNA form, the CDR3 reads TGTGCCAGCAGCTCGACTAGCGGGATGGAGCAGTACTTC.

The V call is TRBV18, the J call TRBJ1-2; D call uncertain. V lost 2 bases and J 7 bases, leaving 11 bases between the germline ends. From germline, CDR1 is KGHSH and CDR2 LQKENI. CDR3 length: 13 residues. The CDR3 sequence is CASSPLEVAGYTF. CDR3 nucleotides: TGTGCCAGCTCACCATTGGAGGTTGCTGGCTACACCTTC.

The rearrangement links TRBV15 to TRBJ1-6, with D unresolved. Deletions cut 0 bases from V and 0 bases from J, with 9 bases between. The germline V gene has CDR1 LNHNV and CDR2 YYDKDF (reference sequence). The CDR3 runs to 17 residues. The CDR3 loop is CATSRDRTGSYNSPLHF. DNA for the CDR3: TGTGCCACCAGCAGAGATCGTACGGGCTCCTATAATTCACCCCTCCACTTT.

The chain carries TRBV6-5 and TRBJ1-1; D is perhaps TRBD1 (5 bases). The CDR3 loop spans 14 amino acids. Germline V gene lookup returns CDR1 MNHEY and CDR2 SVGAGI. V was cut by 5 bases and J by 10 bases, with 20 bases left in between. CDR3 DNA: TGTGCCAGCAGTCCCGTGGGGCAGGGCGACGGAGCTTTCTTT. It codes for CASSPVGQGDGAFF.

The rearrangement joins TRBV28 to TRBJ1-6; D is possibly TRBD1 (5 bases). Germline V CDR1 and CDR2: MDHEN, SYDVKM. Between the trimmed V and J ends, which lost 5 bases and 5 bases, there was a span of 10 bases. The CDR3 is made up of 14 amino acids. CDR3 bases: TGTGCCAGCAGTACTGCAGGGAATAATTCACCCCTCCACTTT. Protein sequence: CASSTAGNNSPLHF.

V is TRBV20-1 and J is TRBJ2-1, with TRBD2 matching 10 bases. The V segment lost 3 bases and the J segment 7 bases; nucleotides outside the gene matches: 6. The CDR3 is made up of 14 amino acids. Germline V gene data show CDR1 as DFQATT and CDR2 as SNEGSKA (reference sequence). The CDR3 sequence is CSASIAGLANEQFF. In DNA form, the CDR3 reads TGCAGTGCTAGTATTGCGGGACTAGCGAATGAGCAGTTCTTC.

The chain recombines TRBV7-3 with TRBJ1-1; D not resolved. The CDR3 is 13 amino acids. Deletions cut 0 bases from V and 4 bases from J, with 6 bases between. From germline, CDR1 is SGHTA and CDR2 FQGTGA. CDR3 sequence reads: CASSLTLLTEAFF. The CDR3 nucleotides read TGTGCCAGCAGCTTAACTTTACTCACTGAAGCTTTCTTT. The full variable domain, its missing parts supplied by reference TRBV7-3 and TRBJ1-1, is GAGVSQTPSNKVTEKGKYVELRCDPISGHTALYWYRQSLGQGPEFLIYFQGTGAADDSGLPNDRFFAVRPEGSVSTLKIQRTERGDSAVYLCASSLTLLTEAFFGQGTRLTVV.

Points on this clone: The identical CDR3 is also encoded by other nucleotide sequences in the sample. The J gene is TRBJ1-5, the V gene TRBV5-1; 9 bases match TRBD1. The CDR3 is 15 residues long. The V gene end was trimmed by 0 bases and the J gene end by 4 bases; junction bases not matched to a gene: 2. The germline V gene has CDR1 SGHRS and CDR2 YFSETQ. The CDR3 reads CASSLGQGGNQPQHF. DNA for the CDR3: TGCGCCAGCAGCTTGGGACAGGGGGGGAATCAGCCCCAGCATTTT.

This chain joins TRBV30 and TRBJ1-1; unclear D gene. Trimming stripped 2 bases from V and 4 bases from J, with 14 bases between. Germline CDR1 is GTSNPN and CDR2 is SVGIG (reference sequence). The CDR3 contains 14 residues. The DNA for the CDR3 is TGTGCCTGGAGTTACCTGGGAGGCGGCACTGAAGCTTTCTTT. Protein product: CAWSYLGGGTEAFF.

The chain recombines TRBV11-2 with TRBJ2-6; perhaps TRBD2 as D (7 bases). Germline loops: CDR1 SGHAT, CDR2 FQNNGV. The ends were cut back, 6 bases at V and 3 bases at J, with 12 bases in the middle. The CDR3 runs to 15 residues. The CDR3 loop is CASRSGGRGANVLTF. The CDR3 DNA sequence: TGTGCCAGCAGATCGGGGGGCCGTGGGGCCAACGTCCTGACTTTC.

The V and J genes are TRBV7-9 and TRBJ1-2, with 7 bases fitting TRBD1. This CDR3 has 14 amino acids. J was trimmed by 6 bases and V by 2 bases; bases with no gene match: 6. Germline lookup yields CDR1 SEHNR and CDR2 FQNEAQ (reference sequence). CDR3: CASSLNRGTDGYTF. CDR3 DNA: TGTGCCAGCAGCTTAAATCGGGGGACAGATGGCTACACCTTC. Supplemented by reference TRBV7-9 and TRBJ1-2, the full variable domain reads DTGVSQNPRHKITKRGQNVTFRCDPISEHNRLYWYRQTLGQGPEFLTYFQNEAQLEKSRLLSDRFSAERPKGSFSTLEIQRTEQGDSAMYLCASSLNRGTDGYTFGSGTRLTVV.

The V call is TRBV30, the J call TRBJ2-1; 10 bases are a match to TRBD1. Germline trimming cut 2 bases from V and 6 bases from J; bases unmatched to any gene: 4. CDR1 is GTSNPN and CDR2 is SVGIG in the germline V gene (reference sequence). The CDR3 length is 14 residues. DNA for the CDR3: TGTGCCTGGAGTACAAGGACAGGGGGCAATGAGCAGTTCTTC. It specifies CAWSTRTGGNEQFF. Supplemented by reference TRBV30 and TRBJ2-1, the full variable domain reads SQTIHQWPATLVQPVGSPLSLECTVEGTSNPNLYWYRQAAGRGLQLLFYSVGIGQISSEVPQNLSASRPQDRQFILSSKKLLLSDSGFYLCAWSTRTGGNEQFFGPGTRLTVL.

V gene TRBV30 combines with J gene TRBJ2-3; the D gene is possibly TRBD2 (6 bases). Trimming removed 3 bases from V and 0 bases from J, with 13 bases in between. The CDR3 is 15 amino acids. Germline loops: CDR1 GTSNPN, CDR2 SVGIG (reference sequence). CDR3 in DNA: TGTGCCTGGAGCCCTTGGAGGGATAGCACAGATACGCAGTATTTT. Its protein is CAWSPWRDSTDTQYF. Full variable domain (remainder filled in from reference TRBV30 and TRBJ2-3): SQTIHQWPATLVQPVGSPLSLECTVEGTSNPNLYWYRQAAGRGLQLLFYSVGIGQISSEVPQNLSASRPQDRQFILSSKKLLLSDSGFYLCAWSPWRDSTDTQYFGPGTRLTVL.